The 9 T cell receptor beta chains given below trace back to one sample, sequenced in a study of T cell responses to AZD1222 COVID-19 vaccine. Generated by immunoSEQ multiplex PCR, the TCRdb table keeps only in-frame clones and is missing some. The repertoire holds 50,000 or so clones, with approximately 89% as singletons. This material consisted of peripheral blood, taken on day 0 of AZD1222 vaccination. The receptors derive from an adult in good health.

The J gene is TRBJ2-7, the V gene TRBV4-1; unclear D gene. V was trimmed by 1 base and J by 6 bases, leaving 25 bases between them. This CDR3 is built from 18 residues. Germline loops: CDR1 MGHRA, CDR2 YSYEKL. The CDR3 DNA reads as TGCGCCAGCAGCCAAGGACCTTTTAGATTCGGGTCTATTTCCGAGCAGTACTTC. It translates to CASSQGPFRFGSISEQYF.

The J gene is TRBJ2-5, the V gene TRBV27; D is unresolved. V was shortened by 7 bases and J by 6 bases, with 9 bases between the two germline ends. This CDR3 is 11 amino acids long. Germline loops: CDR1 MNHEY, CDR2 SMNVEV (reference sequence). CDR3 DNA: TGTGCCAGCACCCCGTTGAAGACCCAGTACTTC. Translating gives CASTPLKTQYF.

This clone was observed a handful of times. This chain joins TRBV7-3 and TRBJ2-1; D possibly corresponds to TRBD2 (7 bases). Looked up from germline, CDR1 is SGHTA and CDR2 is FQGTGA. With 1 base removed from V and 4 bases from J, the gap between germline ends came to 23 bases. This CDR3 spans 19 amino acids. The CDR3 loop reads CASSLNPPKGSGTYNEQFF. CDR3 bases: TGTGCCAGCAGCTTAAACCCCCCGAAAGGGAGCGGGACATACAATGAGCAGTTCTTC.

The chain couples TRBV11-1 to TRBJ2-1; 14 bases match TRBD2. Germline V gene data show CDR1 as SGHAT and CDR2 as FQDESV (reference sequence). V dropped 4 bases and J dropped 6; count of bases not matched to a gene: 2. The CDR3 consists of 15 residues. The CDR3 loop is CASSSGLAGANEQFF. CDR3 sequence (DNA): TGTGCCAGCAGCTCGGGACTAGCGGGAGCCAATGAGCAGTTCTTC.

The chain has TRBV5-4 and TRBJ2-7, with a weak D call TRBD1 (6 bases). Germline V gives CDR1 SGHNT, CDR2 YYREEE (reference sequence). Trimming took 0 bases from V and 3 from J, leaving 13 bases between them. The CDR3 is 15 amino acids. This CDR3 reads CASSLGGRGRYEQYF. In DNA form, the CDR3 reads TGTGCCAGCAGCTTGGGGGGGCGAGGGCGCTACGAGCAGTACTTC.

This rearrangement joins TRBV30 to TRBJ1-1, with D maybe TRBD1 (6 bases). V was trimmed by 0 bases and J by 0 bases, leaving 8 bases between them. Germline-derived CDR1 and CDR2 are GTSNPN and SVGIG (reference sequence). CDR3 length: 14 residues. The CDR3 region is CAWSVGGVNTEAFF. Written as DNA, the CDR3 is TGTGCCTGGAGTGTAGGGGGGGTGAACACTGAAGCTTTCTTT.

The chain couples TRBV27 to TRBJ2-3; TRBD2 might be the D (6 bases). V lost 3 bases to trimming and J lost 1 base, with 11 bases between them. Germline loops: CDR1 MNHEY, CDR2 SMNVEV (reference sequence). CDR3 length: 15 amino acids. As DNA, the CDR3 is TGTGCCAGCAGTTTCCAGGGCGGGGGCACAGATACGCAGTATTTT. This encodes CASSFQGGGTDTQYF.

This clone occurred once. The J gene is TRBJ2-1, the V gene TRBV29-1; D unresolved. CDR3 length: 16 residues. CDR1 and CDR2 (germline): SQVTM, ANQGSEA. V was pared by 0 bases and J by 4 bases, with 16 bases between. CDR3 sequence reads: CSVEDLSSEIYNEQFF. CDR3 in DNA: TGCAGCGTTGAAGATCTTTCATCCGAAATTTACAATGAGCAGTTCTTC.

This clone was counted a few times. The chain is built from TRBV11-3 and TRBJ2-2; 11 bases are shared with TRBD2. Germline V gene lookup returns CDR1 SGHNT and CDR2 YENEEA. This CDR3 spans 16 amino acids. Trimming at V came to 6 bases and at J to 6 bases, leaving 9 bases not matched to a gene. The CDR3 region has the DNA TGTGCCAGCAGACGCCTGGGACTAGCGGTCCCCGGGGAGCTGTTTTTT. This sequence encodes CASRRLGLAVPGELFF.